This T cell receptor (beta chain) was captured by sequencing in a study of neoadjuvant nivolumab and ipilimumab in lung cancer. The CDR3 length is 11 residues. Trimming shortened V by 4 bases and J by 5 bases, and 8 bases separated the two germline ends. The germline CDR1 and CDR2 sequences are SQVTM and ANQGSEA. Study-wide results and limits: TCR richness and clonality were higher in tumors than adjacent uninvolved lung. Resected-tumor TCR richness correlated positively with pretherapy blood richness. Only two of four nivolumab-treated tumors gained richness and clonality by surgery.

Concerning this clone: Its target is not known.

Only in-frame clones appear in the TCRdb table, and some are missing; sequencing was by immunoSEQ multiplex PCR. The sample has 40,000 to 60,000 clones, about 89% seen once. The material was blood, obtained before neoadjuvant nivolumab, alone or with ipilimumab. J is TRBJ2-5 and V is TRBV29-1; D possibly corresponds to TRBD2 (5 bases). This TCR was sampled from an adult with non-small cell lung cancer. Some clones in this sample may be carry-over from other donors' samples. The CDR3 DNA reads TGCAGCGTTGCCGGGGTGGAGACCCAGTACTTC. Encoded protein: CSVAGVETQYF.